This T cell receptor (beta chain) is from a study of metastatic and nonmetastatic thyroid tumors. The junction had 8 bases not matched to a gene; V was cut back by 6 bases and J by 3 bases. The CDR3 runs 13 residues. Germline V gene data show CDR1 as DFQATT and CDR2 as SNEGSKA (reference sequence). With MiXCR, TCRdb reprocessed the PCR reads. Of 3,000 or so clones in the sample, 35% to 45% were seen once. Prior to thyroid surgery, none of the patients had received any treatment. The chain recombines TRBV20-1 with TRBJ2-7, with 7 bases identical to TRBD2. The specimen sequenced was tumor tissue. The TCR sequence derives from a female donor with papillary thyroid cancer or a benign thyroid nodule (not recorded which). Some clones in this sample may be carry-over from other donors' samples. CDR3 sequence reads: CSAQDGGSYEQYF. CDR3 sequence (DNA): TGCAGTGCCCAAGACGGCGGGAGCTACGAGCAGTACTTC.